These 15 T cell receptor beta chains were sequenced from one sample in a study of regulatory T cells in long-lasting Graves disease. The time point is: persistent/refractory GD, antithyroid drugs over 5 years with positive TRAb. From PBMCs, RNA was extracted and then used to make the TCR library. Building the TCR beta libraries relied on iRepertoire HTBI primers, and CDR3 regions underwent Arm-PCR. TCRdb called the multiplex PCR reads again in MiXCR, with one record for every CDR3 protein. The top ten clones hold about two fifths of a sample with 500,000 to 700,000 distinct CDR3 sequences, about 32% of them seen once. Here the sequenced sample was peripheral blood mononuclear cells (PBMCs), taken when the disease was refractory, from a patient treated with antithyroid drugs. Receptor source: a female donor with Graves disease.

In this sample, this clonotype turned up a few times. J is TRBJ2-7 and V is TRBV5-1; TRBD2 matches at 7 bases. The CDR3 sequence is 15 residues long. Germline values: CDR1 SGHRS, CDR2 YFSETQ. V trimming: 3 bases; J trimming: 3 bases; junction bases outside the gene matches: 9. The CDR3: CASSSSTGGSYEQYF. CDR3 in DNA: TGCGCCAGCAGCTCCTCGACGGGGGGTAGCTACGAGCAGTACTTC. Full variable domain (outside the CDR3, taken from reference TRBV5-1 and TRBJ2-7): KAGVTQTPRYLIKTRGQQVTLSCSPISGHRSVSWYQQTPGQGLQFLFEYFSETQRNKGNFPGRFSGRQFSNSRSEMNVSTLELGDSALYLCASSSSTGGSYEQYFGPGTRLTVT.

V is TRBV30 and J is TRBJ2-7; D possibly corresponds to TRBD1 (6 bases). In germline, CDR1 is GTSNPN, CDR2 SVGIG (reference sequence). Trimming stripped 3 bases from V and 2 bases from J, with 17 bases between. The CDR3 spans 15 residues. The CDR3 bases are TGTGCCTGGAGCGGACATCGGACAGCGGCCTACGAGCAGTACTTC. It encodes CAWSGHRTAAYEQYF.

This clonotype has more than one count but fewer than ten. The CDR3 sequence is CASSLAGGRNNQYF. For the CDR3, the DNA is TGTGCCAGCAGTTTAGCGGGGGGCCGGAATAACCAGTACTTC. V gene TRBV12-3 or TRBV12-4 combines with J gene TRBJ2-5, with D possibly being TRBD1 or TRBD2 (6 bases each). Trimming shortened V by 0 bases and J by 10 bases, and 15 bases separated the two germline ends. This CDR3 is built from 14 residues.

Regarding this clonotype: The junction departs from the called germline gene at one end, perhaps through a read error. The V gene is TRBV5-1, the J gene TRBJ1-4; D is ambiguous. CDR1 SGHRS and CDR2 YFSETQ come from the germline V gene. The CDR3 is 11 residues long. The CDR3: CASSLFGKLFF. Written as DNA, the CDR3 is TGTGCCAGCAGCCTCTTTGGAAAACTGTTTTTT. The variable domain in full, completed from reference TRBV5-1 and TRBJ1-4, reads KAGVTQTPRYLIKTRGQQVTLSCSPISGHRSVSWYQQTPGQGLQFLFEYFSETQRNKGNFPGRFSGRQFSNSRSEMNVSTLELGDSALYLCASSLFGKLFFGSGTQLSVL.

The J gene is TRBJ2-7, the V gene TRBV5-1; TRBD1 might be the D (5 bases). Trimming left V 6 bases short and J 3 bases short, with 25 bases between. The CDR3 is 17 amino acids. Germline CDR1 SGHRS, CDR2 YFSETQ. CDR3 sequence: CASKDMAGQGFYYEQYF. CDR3 in DNA: TGCGCCAGCAAGGATATGGCTGGGCAGGGATTCTACTACGAGCAGTACTTC. Together with reference TRBV5-1 and TRBJ2-7, the CDR3 gives the full variable domain: KAGVTQTPRYLIKTRGQQVTLSCSPISGHRSVSWYQQTPGQGLQFLFEYFSETQRNKGNFPGRFSGRQFSNSRSEMNVSTLELGDSALYLCASKDMAGQGFYYEQYFGPGTRLTVT.

This clonotype was picked up a small number of times. This chain uses TRBV12-3 or TRBV12-4 with TRBJ2-7, with D possibly TRBD2 on 5 matching bases. Trimming shortened V by 6 bases and J by 3 bases, and 12 bases separated the two germline ends. The CDR3 runs to 13 residues. CDR3: CASSSGNHYEQYF. For the CDR3, the DNA is TGTGCCAGCAGCTCCGGGAACCACTACGAGCAGTACTTC.

The V and J genes are TRBV12-3 or TRBV12-4 and TRBJ1-2, with a tentative D call TRBD1 (6 bases). There are 15 residues in the CDR3. With 5 bases removed from V and 4 bases from J, the gap between germline ends came to 17 bases. The DNA of the CDR3 is TGTGCCAGCAGTGTCGGGGGGGGCAAACCCTATGGCTACACCTTC. Translated, it gives CASSVGGGKPYGYTF.

This clonotype was detected only a few times. V and J are TRBV20-1 and TRBJ2-7; a possible D gene is TRBD2 (7 bases). Germline CDR1 DFQATT, CDR2 SNEGSKA (reference sequence). The ends were cut back, 6 bases at V and 2 bases at J, with 29 bases in the middle. This CDR3 comprises 18 residues. The CDR3 bases are TGCAGTGCCAAGGCCTCGACCTGGGGGCGGGAGAAGACCTACGAGCAGTACTTC. Its protein is CSAKASTWGREKTYEQYF.

The V and J genes are TRBV9 and TRBJ1-6; possibly TRBD1 for D (6 bases). Germline-derived CDR1 and CDR2 are SGDLS and YYNGEE. CDR3 length equals 14 residues. V gave up 4 bases and J gave up 7 bases, with 12 bases separating them. The CDR3 bases are TGTGCCAGCAGCTACCGGGACAACAATTCACCCCTCCACTTT. Encoded protein: CASSYRDNNSPLHF.

This clonotype came up a few times. The J gene is TRBJ1-1, the V gene TRBV20-1; possible D gene TRBD1, 5 bases. The length of the CDR3 is 17 residues. The V and J ends lost 0 bases and 0 bases respectively, with 17 bases between them. Germline-derived CDR1 and CDR2 are DFQATT and SNEGSKA (reference sequence). CDR3: CSARDRGVVGMNTEAFF. CDR3 bases: TGCAGTGCTAGAGATCGGGGGGTAGTGGGTATGAACACTGAAGCTTTCTTT.

This clonotype has just a few counts. CDR3 region: CSAGEGTGGLGQPQHF. The DNA of the CDR3 is TGCAGTGCCGGAGAGGGAACAGGGGGCTTGGGTCAGCCCCAGCATTTT. The chain couples TRBV20-1 to TRBJ1-5, with TRBD1 identical over 9 bases. Germline trimming cut 6 bases from V and 6 bases from J; bases unmatched to any gene: 15. The CDR3 contains 16 residues. From germline, CDR1 is DFQATT and CDR2 SNEGSKA (reference sequence).

At least ten counts were recorded for this clonotype. The V and J genes are TRBV2 and TRBJ1-6; D not resolved. The CDR3 consists of 15 residues. Per germline, CDR1 SNHLY and CDR2 FYNNEI. V was trimmed by 1 base and J by 6 bases, leaving 10 bases between them. The CDR3 region has the DNA TGTGCCAGCAGTGAAGGGTGGCAGCTTAATTCACCCCTCCACTTT. Encoded protein: CASSEGWQLNSPLHF.

Only a few counts were recorded for this clonotype. This chain connects TRBV28 to TRBJ1-4; D remains unclear. Germline V gene data show CDR1 as MDHEN and CDR2 as SYDVKM. CDR3 length: 15 amino acids. V shed 5 bases and J shed 5 bases, with 15 bases lying between them. The CDR3 reads CASSPDGRRNEKLFF. The CDR3 nucleotides are TGTGCCAGCAGTCCGGACGGAAGGCGGAATGAAAAACTGTTTTTT.

J is TRBJ1-1 and V is TRBV27; D might be TRBD1 (5 bases). Trimming removed 2 bases from V and 0 bases from J, with 13 bases in between. Germline-derived CDR1 and CDR2 are MNHEY and SMNVEV (reference sequence). The CDR3 extends over 16 amino acids. The CDR3, as DNA: TGTGCCAGCAGTTTAATCCGACAGCGTATGAACACTGAAGCTTTCTTT. Its protein is CASSLIRQRMNTEAFF.

The chain has TRBV28 and TRBJ1-4, with D unclear. There are 13 residues in the CDR3. Germline CDR1 and CDR2: MDHEN and SYDVKM. Trimming shortened V by 3 bases and J by 7 bases, and 9 bases separated the two germline ends. CDR3 coding DNA: TGTGCCAGCAGTTTTGAGATCGGTGAAAAACTGTTTTTT. This codes for CASSFEIGEKLFF. Full variable domain (missing parts from reference TRBV28 and TRBJ1-4): DVKVTQSSRYLVKRTGEKVFLECVQDMDHENMFWYRQDPGLGLRLIYFSYDVKMKEKGDIPEGYSVSREKKERFSLILESASTNQTSMYLCASSFEIGEKLFFGSGTQLSVL.